This T cell receptor beta chain was obtained from a study of blood T cell repertoires in COVID-19. Whole-study context: Samples came from the United States, Italy and Spain, spanning acute and convalescent COVID-19. T cells, B-cell-depleted T cells, or PBMCs provided the cDNA or gDNA that served as material.

In the authors' workflow: Estimation of nucleated cell counts was performed using reference gene primer amplification. TCRdb keeps only in-frame clones here, not all; method: immunoSEQ multiplex PCR. D and trimming come from the DNA, and the V and J calls and clone size come from that table. The sample includes approximately 200,000 clones, approximately 91% of them seen just once. Trimming took off 3 bases at V and 4 bases at J, with 9 bases between the two ends. The CDR3 is 14 amino acids. Germline CDR1 and CDR2: SGHTA and FQGTGA. What was sequenced was peripheral blood. The receptor comes from a man in his thirties or forties with acute or convalescent COVID-19. The chain combines TRBV7-3 with TRBJ2-2; D gene uncertain. The CDR3 sequence is CASSFGPSTGELFF. The CDR3 coding sequence is TGTGCCAGCAGCTTTGGCCCCTCCACCGGGGAGCTGTTTTTT.